Listed here are 27 T cell receptor beta chains from one sample, sequenced in a study of cytomegalovirus exposure and HLA in healthy donors. 13 Jbeta primers and 60 Vbeta primers were used for the PCR. Method: immunoSEQ multiplex PCR; TCRdb's copy keeps in-frame clones and lacks some. The sample carries some 120,000 clones, roughly 74% recorded once. The sequenced material came from PBMCs. Receptor source: a woman in her fifties or sixties in good health and CMV-seropositive.

As DNA, the CDR3 is TGTGCCACCAGCAGAGCGGGGAGCACAGATACGCAGTATTTT. It specifies CATSRAGSTDTQYF. V is TRBV15 and J is TRBJ2-3, with a tentative D call TRBD2 (5 bases). From germline, CDR1 is LNHNV and CDR2 YYDKDF (reference sequence). The CDR3 has 14 residues. Trimming left V 1 base short and J 0 bases short, with 5 bases between.

The rearrangement uses TRBV6-5 and TRBJ2-2, with TRBD2 as a possible D gene (6 bases). The CDR3 sequence is 14 residues long. V lost 3 bases and J lost 5, with 10 bases in between. Germline-derived CDR1 and CDR2 are MNHEY and SVGAGI. This chain's CDR3 is CASSYRGLTGELFF. CDR3 sequence (DNA): TGTGCCAGCAGTTATCGGGGGTTAACCGGGGAGCTGTTTTTT.

Remarks on this clone: The sample holds other DNA sequences that translate to the same CDR3. The chain links TRBV7-2 to TRBJ2-7; D not certain. The CDR3 covers 12 residues. CDR1 is SGHTA, CDR2 FQGNSA, per germline. Trimming left V 5 bases short and J 0 bases short, with 5 bases between. In DNA, the CDR3 is TGTGCCAGCAGCCGCGTCTCCTACGAGCAGTACTTC. Encoded protein: CASSRVSYEQYF.

The V and J genes are TRBV2 and TRBJ1-6, with D unresolved. Germline lookup yields CDR1 SNHLY and CDR2 FYNNEI. The CDR3 is 16 residues long. V lost 2 bases and J lost 8, with 16 bases in between. The CDR3 region has the DNA TGTGCCAGCAGTGAATCGGGTCCCCTTACTGATTCACCCCTCCACTTT. Its protein is CASSESGPLTDSPLHF.

The V call is TRBV30, the J call TRBJ1-1, with 8 bases identical to TRBD1. The CDR3 has 12 amino acids. In germline, CDR1 is GTSNPN, CDR2 SVGIG (reference sequence). V trimming: 1 base; J trimming: 7 bases; junction bases outside the gene matches: 2. In DNA, the CDR3 is TGTGCCTGGAGTGATGGACAGGGTGAAGCTTTCTTT. Translation gives CAWSDGQGEAFF.

V is TRBV4-3 and J is TRBJ1-1; D is undetermined. The germline V gene encodes CDR1 LGHNA and CDR2 YSLEER. Trimming took 4 bases from V and 0 from J, leaving 18 bases between them. The CDR3 totals 17 residues. The CDR3 loop is CASSPSLQRNMNTEAFF. CDR3 coding DNA: TGCGCCAGCAGCCCCAGCCTCCAGAGGAACATGAACACTGAAGCTTTCTTT.

The chain combines TRBV5-4 with TRBJ2-7; a weak D match, TRBD1 (6 bases). Between the trimmed V and J ends, which lost 0 bases and 2 bases, there was a span of 9 bases. The CDR3 runs to 14 residues. In germline, CDR1 is SGHNT, CDR2 YYREEE (reference sequence). CDR3 bases: TGTGCCAGCAGCTTGGGAGGGGGTCCCTACGAGCAGTACTTC. It is translated as CASSLGGGPYEQYF.

The V gene is TRBV2, the J gene TRBJ2-2, with a possible D match to TRBD1 (6 bases). Deletions cut 6 bases from V and 7 bases from J, with 24 bases between. The CDR3 contains 17 residues. CDR1 is SNHLY and CDR2 is FYNNEI in the germline V gene. CDR3 in DNA: TGTGCCAGCAGAGTGTCCTCCGGGACAAGGGTCGGCGGGGAGCTGTTTTTT. Amino acid sequence: CASRVSSGTRVGGELFF.

J is TRBJ2-5 and V is TRBV19, with 9 positions matching TRBD1. Germline V gene data show CDR1 as LNHDA and CDR2 as SQIVND (reference sequence). V lost 6 bases, J lost 5 bases, and 4 bases stayed unmatched. The CDR3 is made up of 13 amino acids. The CDR3 DNA follows: TGTGCCAGTAGCCCGACAGGGGGGGAGACCCAGTACTTC. Translating gives CASSPTGGETQYF.

This chain connects TRBV18 to TRBJ1-5; no clear D. Germline loops: CDR1 KGHSH, CDR2 LQKENI. Trimming stripped 2 bases from V and 0 bases from J, with 8 bases between. CDR3 length: 15 amino acids. For the CDR3, the DNA is TGTGCCAGCTCACCAGTGAGTAATAGCAATCAGCCCCAGCATTTT. It is translated as CASSPVSNSNQPQHF.

The J gene is TRBJ1-5, the V gene TRBV6-6; D unclear. Trimming left V 0 bases short and J 7 bases short, with 13 bases between. The CDR3 extends over 15 amino acids. CDR1 and CDR2 (germline): MNHNY, SVGAGI (reference sequence). The CDR3 DNA is TGTGCCAGCAGTTACTCACCAAATGTAGCGCAGCCCCAGCATTTT. Amino acids: CASSYSPNVAQPQHF.

The chain combines TRBV7-8 with TRBJ1-1, with no clear D. V was shortened by 5 bases and J by 5 bases, with 15 bases between the two germline ends. The CDR3 has 14 amino acids. Germline loops: CDR1 SGHVS, CDR2 FQNEAQ. CDR3 sequence: CASSGRGGETEAFF. CDR3 in DNA: TGTGCCAGCAGCGGCCGGGGAGGTGAGACTGAAGCTTTCTTT.

V is TRBV28 and J is TRBJ1-6; 8 bases fit TRBD1. Trimming removed 6 bases from V and 10 bases from J; junction bases left unmatched: 11. The CDR3 length is 15 residues. Per the germline V gene, CDR1 is MDHEN and CDR2 is SYDVKM. The CDR3, as DNA: TGTGCCAGCAGAACACCAGGGGGCGCGGGGTCACCCCTCCACTTT. This translates into CASRTPGGAGSPLHF.

V gene TRBV18 combines with J gene TRBJ1-4; weak D call: TRBD1 (6 bases). The CDR3 runs 15 residues. Trimming removed 3 bases from V and 5 bases from J, with 13 bases in between. CDR1 and CDR2 from the germline V gene are KGHSH and LQKENI. The CDR3 region is CASSPVWQGNEKLFF. In nucleotides, the CDR3 is TGTGCCAGCTCACCGGTATGGCAGGGGAATGAAAAACTGTTTTTT.

The rearrangement uses TRBV29-1 and TRBJ2-7; D ambiguous. The germline CDR1 and CDR2 sequences are SQVTM and ANQGSEA. V lost 0 bases and J 4 bases, leaving 10 bases between the germline ends. This CDR3 has 13 amino acids. CDR3: CSVEDRQAYEQYF. Here the CDR3 DNA reads TGCAGCGTTGAAGATAGGCAGGCGTACGAGCAGTACTTC.

The chain combines TRBV5-4 with TRBJ2-3; maybe TRBD1 (6 bases). The CDR3 totals 13 residues. V dropped 2 bases and J dropped 4 bases, with 8 bases sitting between them. CDR1 and CDR2 (germline): SGHNT, YYREEE (reference sequence). The CDR3 is CASSLQGPDTQYF. The CDR3, as DNA: TGTGCCAGCAGCTTACAGGGTCCAGATACGCAGTATTTT.

V and J are TRBV19 and TRBJ1-5; D might be TRBD1 (5 bases). CDR3 length: 13 residues. V lost 7 bases, J lost 4 bases, and 11 bases lay in between. Germline V lookup: CDR1 LNHDA, CDR2 SQIVND (reference sequence). CDR3: CASKGIGNQPQHF. The CDR3 nucleotides are TGTGCCAGTAAGGGGATTGGGAATCAGCCCCAGCATTTT. Drawing the rest from reference TRBV19 and TRBJ1-5, the complete variable domain is DGGITQSPKYLFRKEGQNVTLSCEQNLNHDAMYWYRQDPGQGLRLIYYSQIVNDFQKGDIAEGYSVSREKKESFPLTVTSAQKNPTAFYLCASKGIGNQPQHFGDGTRLSIL.

V gene TRBV5-1 combines with J gene TRBJ1-2; D not certain. The germline gives CDR1 SGHRS, CDR2 YFSETQ. The CDR3 consists of 13 residues. Trimming shortened V by 0 bases and J by 5 bases, and 8 bases separated the two germline ends. CDR3 in DNA: TGCGCCAGCAGCTTGGGACGGGGTTATGGCTACACCTTC. Amino acid sequence: CASSLGRGYGYTF.

The gene calls are TRBV19 and TRBJ2-3, with TRBD1 identical over 7 bases. Germline values: CDR1 LNHDA, CDR2 SQIVND (reference sequence). The CDR3 sequence is 16 residues long. V lost 4 bases, J lost 0 bases, and 7 bases stayed unmatched. CDR3 sequence: CASSTQGVTSTDTQYF. The CDR3 bases are TGTGCCAGTAGTACCCAGGGGGTTACTAGCACAGATACGCAGTATTTT.

The chain recombines TRBV6-1 with TRBJ1-2; 10 bases align to TRBD1. Germline lookup yields CDR1 MNHNS and CDR2 SASEGT. V trimming: 6 bases; J trimming: 6 bases; junction bases outside the gene matches: 10. This CDR3 has 15 amino acids. CDR3 sequence reads: CASRAALTGGNGYTF. The CDR3 DNA reads TGTGCCAGCAGGGCGGCCCTGACAGGGGGCAATGGCTACACCTTC.

V gene TRBV2 combines with J gene TRBJ1-1; the match to TRBD1 covers 8 bases. This CDR3 contains 17 residues. In germline, CDR1 is SNHLY, CDR2 FYNNEI. After removal of 3 bases from V and 4 bases from J, the junction contained 13 bases not matched to a gene. The CDR3 spells CASSDGQGAVMGTEAFF. In DNA form, the CDR3 reads TGTGCCAGCAGTGATGGTCAGGGGGCAGTAATGGGCACTGAAGCTTTCTTT. Full variable domain (missing parts from reference TRBV2 and TRBJ1-1): EPEVTQTPSHQVTQMGQEVILRCVPISNHLYFYWYRQILGQKVEFLVSFYNNEISEKSEIFDDQFSVERPDGSNFTLKIRSTKLEDSAMYFCASSDGQGAVMGTEAFFGQGTRLTVV.

J is TRBJ1-2 and V is TRBV6-1; perhaps TRBD1 as D (6 bases). Per germline, CDR1 MNHNS and CDR2 SASEGT. With 0 bases removed from V and 7 bases from J, the gap between germline ends came to 12 bases. The CDR3 totals 14 residues. The CDR3 region is CASSEAPGVGGYTF. CDR3 nucleotide sequence: TGTGCCAGCAGTGAAGCCCCAGGGGTAGGTGGCTACACCTTC.

The chain combines TRBV19 with TRBJ1-2; 10 nucleotides line up with TRBD1. This CDR3 has 15 amino acids. V lost 2 bases to trimming and J lost 5 bases; unmatched junction nucleotides: 5. The germline gives CDR1 LNHDA, CDR2 SQIVND (reference sequence). The DNA for the CDR3 is TGTGCCAGTAGTATACCGGGACAGGGGTGGTATGGCTACACCTTC. This gives the protein CASSIPGQGWYGYTF.

This sequence joins TRBV5-1 and TRBJ1-1; 7 bases fit TRBD1. In germline, CDR1 is SGHRS, CDR2 YFSETQ. Trimming removed 4 bases from V and 4 bases from J; junction bases left unmatched: 4. The CDR3 length is 13 residues. The CDR3 region is CASSGTGVTEAFF. CDR3 DNA sequence: TGCGCCAGCAGCGGTACAGGGGTCACTGAAGCTTTCTTT.

The chain has TRBV9 and TRBJ2-5; 7 nucleotides match TRBD1. The CDR3 has 18 residues. The V gene's germline CDR1 is SGDLS and CDR2 YYNGEE. V shed 0 bases and J 0 bases; nucleotides not matched to a gene: 11. CDR3: CASSVGTGLPPYQETQYF. The CDR3 DNA reads as TGTGCCAGCAGCGTAGGGACAGGCTTACCCCCGTACCAAGAGACCCAGTACTTC.

The CDR3 DNA is TGTGCCAGCTCACCGATAACAGGGGGTCAAGAGACCCAGTACTTC. The encoded protein is CASSPITGGQETQYF. The genes are TRBV18 and TRBJ2-5, with TRBD1 identical over 8 bases. This CDR3 region has 15 residues. Germline values: CDR1 KGHSH, CDR2 LQKENI. Losses at the gene ends were 3 bases for V and 2 bases for J; bases not matched to a gene: 5.

V usage is TRBV19 and J usage is TRBJ1-2, with D possibly being TRBD1 (6 bases). There are 14 residues in the CDR3. Germline CDR1 is LNHDA and CDR2 is SQIVND (reference sequence). Trimming removed 5 bases at V and 8 bases at J, with 18 bases between. CDR3 residues: CASSLGRFTGGYTF. The CDR3 DNA is TGTGCCAGTAGTCTTGGAAGATTTACAGGGGGCTACACCTTC.